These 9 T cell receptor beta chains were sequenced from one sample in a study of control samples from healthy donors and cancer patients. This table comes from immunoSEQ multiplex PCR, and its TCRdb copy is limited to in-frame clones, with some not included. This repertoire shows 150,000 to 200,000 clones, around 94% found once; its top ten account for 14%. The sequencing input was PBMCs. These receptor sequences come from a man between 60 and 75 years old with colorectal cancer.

CDR3 bases: TGTGCCAGCTCACCAACCGGACAGGCCGTCCCGGTGTTAACGGATACGCAGTATTTT. Protein product: CASSPTGQAVPVLTDTQYF. This chain links TRBV18 with TRBJ2-3; 7 bases map to TRBD1. Looked up from germline, CDR1 is KGHSH and CDR2 is LQKENI. With V trimmed by 2 bases and J by 6 bases, 20 bases remained unmatched. The CDR3 contains 19 residues. The full variable domain, in which reference TRBV18 and TRBJ2-3 provide the parts outside the CDR3, is NAGVMQNPRHLVRRRGQEARLRCSPMKGHSHVYWYRQLPEEGLKFMVYLQKENIIDESGMPKERFSAEFPKEGPSILRIQQVVRGDSAAYFCASSPTGQAVPVLTDTQYFGPGTRLTVL.

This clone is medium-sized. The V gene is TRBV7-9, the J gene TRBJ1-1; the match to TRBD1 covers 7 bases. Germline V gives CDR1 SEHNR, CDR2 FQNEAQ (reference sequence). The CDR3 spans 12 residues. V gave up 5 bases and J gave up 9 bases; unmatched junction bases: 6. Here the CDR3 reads CASSPETGQAFF. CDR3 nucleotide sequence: TGTGCCAGCAGCCCGGAGACAGGGCAAGCTTTCTTT. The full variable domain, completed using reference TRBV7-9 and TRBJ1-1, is DTGVSQNPRHKITKRGQNVTFRCDPISEHNRLYWYRQTLGQGPEFLTYFQNEAQLEKSRLLSDRFSAERPKGSFSTLEIQRTEQGDSAMYLCASSPETGQAFFGQGTRLTVV.

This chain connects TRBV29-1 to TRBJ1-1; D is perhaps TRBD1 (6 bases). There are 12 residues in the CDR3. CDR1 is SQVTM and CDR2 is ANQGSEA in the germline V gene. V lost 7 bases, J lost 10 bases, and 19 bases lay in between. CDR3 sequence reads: CSADQGRMGAFF. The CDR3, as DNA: TGCAGCGCTGACCAGGGGAGGATGGGAGCTTTCTTT.

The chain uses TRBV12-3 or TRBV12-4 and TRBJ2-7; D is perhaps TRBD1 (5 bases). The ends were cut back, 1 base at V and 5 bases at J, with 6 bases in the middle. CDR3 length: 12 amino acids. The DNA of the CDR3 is TGTGCCAGCAGTTTAGTGGGGCACGAGCAGTACTTC. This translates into CASSLVGHEQYF.

The CDR3 bases are TGTGCCAGCAGTTATAGCGGGGGGGCCGCTAGCACAGATACGCAGTATTTT. Encoded protein: CASSYSGGAASTDTQYF. V and J are TRBV6-2 or TRBV6-3 and TRBJ2-3; 11 positions agree with TRBD2. CDR1 MNHEY and CDR2 SVGEGT come from the germline V gene. The CDR3 covers 17 residues. V gave up 3 bases and J gave up 0 bases; unmatched junction bases: 5.

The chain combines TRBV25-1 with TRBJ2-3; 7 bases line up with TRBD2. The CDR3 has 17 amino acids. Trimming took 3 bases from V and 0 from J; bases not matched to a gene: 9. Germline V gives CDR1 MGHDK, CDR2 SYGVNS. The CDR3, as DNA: TGTGCCAGCAGTGAGAGTCTCACTAGCGTAAGCACAGATACGCAGTATTTT. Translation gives CASSESLTSVSTDTQYF.

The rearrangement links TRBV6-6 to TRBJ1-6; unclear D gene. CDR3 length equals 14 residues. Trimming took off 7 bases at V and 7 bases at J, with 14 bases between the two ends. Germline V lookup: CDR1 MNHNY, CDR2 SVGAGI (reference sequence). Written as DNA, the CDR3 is TGTGCCAGCACCGAGCGGGGAAGCAATTCACCCCTCCACTTT. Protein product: CASTERGSNSPLHF.

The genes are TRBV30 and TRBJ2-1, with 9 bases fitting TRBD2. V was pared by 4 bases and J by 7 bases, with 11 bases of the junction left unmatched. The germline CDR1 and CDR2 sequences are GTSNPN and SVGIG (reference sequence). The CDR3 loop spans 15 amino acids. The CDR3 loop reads CAWTQVLAGMNEQFF. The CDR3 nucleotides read TGTGCCTGGACCCAGGTGCTAGCGGGGATGAATGAGCAGTTCTTC.

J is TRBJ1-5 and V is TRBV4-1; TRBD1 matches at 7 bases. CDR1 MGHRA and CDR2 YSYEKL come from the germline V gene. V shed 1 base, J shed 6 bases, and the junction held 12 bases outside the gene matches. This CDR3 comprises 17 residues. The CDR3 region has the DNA TGCGCCAGCAGCCAAGGAGCGGGACAGTGGGCGGGTCAGCCCCAGCATTTT. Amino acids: CASSQGAGQWAGQPQHF.